Listed here is a single TCR beta chain. Its antigen is unknown. This clone may be a read error of a much larger clone one base away. TCRdb reprocessed the 5' RACE reads via MiXCR and lists one record per CDR3 protein. The repertoire holds under 35,000 distinct CDR3 sequences, around 15% seen once, with around 1.4% in the top ten. Germline CDR1 and CDR2: SGHNT and YENEEA. CDR3 length: 14 amino acids. The sample comes from a study of T-cell memory formation after mild COVID-19. Study outcomes and limitations: CD4+ contracting clones were found mainly in CM and EM, and CD8+ ones in EMRA. Second-wave clones with a day 37 peak had unconfirmed SARS-CoV-2 specificity. Some clones that responded turned up in pre-infection memory, which suggests that cross-reactive memory joined in.

The TCR sequence derives from an adult who had mild COVID-19 (a few samples of this study predate the infection). Cell type and time point are not known. Material: PBMCs or a T cell subset sorted from them (not recorded which). This chain connects TRBV11-3 to TRBJ2-3, with D tentatively TRBD2 (5 bases). The CDR3 DNA sequence: TGTGCCAGCAGCTTCCTCCTAGCCACAGATACGCATTATTTT. Translating it yields CASSFLLATDTHYF. The full variable domain, with the rest looked up from reference TRBV11-3 and TRBJ2-3, is EAGVVQSPRYKIIEKKQPVAFWCNPISGHNTLYWYLQNLGQGPELLIRYENEEAVDDSQLPKDRFSAERLKGVDSTLKIQPAELGDSAVYLCASSFLLATDTHYFGPGTRLTVL.